The 10 T cell receptor beta chains reported below all come from one sample, sequenced in a study of vaccination and CD4 T cells after COVID-19. The treatment is: roughly ten-day PBMC culture with coronavirus spike peptide pools or control peptides (ViraFEST assay). Their cognate antigens are unknown. Scientists ran DNA taken from cultured CD4+ T cells through the Oncomine TCR Beta short-read assay for sequencing. One entry per CDR3 protein results from TCRdb running MiXCR on the PCR reads. The table records over 5,000 distinct CDR3 sequences, around 50% of them present only once. The sequenced sample consisted of CD4+ T cells from blood, cultured in vitro. These receptors all come from a human donor who had recovered from COVID-19.

The CDR3 nucleotides read TGTGCCATTGTAAGGGCTGCCAATTATGCCGTCTACGAGCAGTACTTC. It is translated as CAIVRAANYAVYEQYF. The J gene is TRBJ2-7, the V gene TRBV21-1; no check of the table's D call, TRBD2, against the DNA was made. TRBV21-1 is tagged as a pseudogene. This CDR3 has 16 residues.

The chain uses TRBV7-3 and TRBJ1-6, with 8 bases that match TRBD1. Germline CDR1 SGHTA, CDR2 FQGTGA. The CDR3 has 14 amino acids. J gave up 7 bases and V 5 bases, and 4 bases lay outside the gene matches. CDR3 DNA sequence: TGTGCCAGCAGCCAGACAGGGGTCAATTCACCCCTCCACTTT. Its translation: CASSQTGVNSPLHF. Supplemented by reference TRBV7-3 and TRBJ1-6, the full variable domain reads GAGVSQTPSNKVTEKGKYVELRCDPISGHTALYWYRQSLGQGPEFLIYFQGTGAADDSGLPNDRFFAVRPEGSVSTLKIQRTERGDSAVYLCASSQTGVNSPLHFGNGTRLTVT.

The chain employs TRBV24-1 and TRBJ2-7; D possibly corresponds to TRBD1 (5 bases). Germline loops: CDR1 KGHDR, CDR2 SFDVKD. V was clipped by 5 bases and J by 1 base, with 8 bases between them. The CDR3 sequence is 13 residues long. Here the CDR3 reads CATSAAGSYEQYF. Here the CDR3 DNA reads TGTGCCACCAGTGCGGCAGGGTCCTACGAGCAGTACTTC.

V usage is TRBV19 and J usage is TRBJ2-3; 11 bases line up with TRBD2. The J segment lost 5 bases and the V segment lost 5 bases, leaving 6 bases of the junction unmatched. The CDR3 length is 15 residues. CDR1 LNHDA and CDR2 SQIVND come from the germline V gene (reference sequence). The CDR3 nucleotides are TGTGCCAGTAGTTATAGCGGGAGGGCTAGAGATACGCAGTATTTT. Amino acid sequence: CASSYSGRARDTQYF.

CDR3 in DNA: TGTGCCAGCAGCTTGGAGCGGGGGGCCCAAGAGACCCAGTACTTC. Translated, it gives CASSLERGAQETQYF. This chain uses TRBV5-4 with TRBJ2-5; 9 positions agree with TRBD2. Trimming cost V 0 bases and J 1 base; bases outside gene matches: 1. Germline CDR1 SGHNT, CDR2 YYREEE (reference sequence). The CDR3 consists of 15 residues.

This clonotype was counted a few times. The J gene is TRBJ1-2, the V gene TRBV5-4, with 8 nucleotides matching TRBD1. Germline loops: CDR1 SGHNT, CDR2 YYREEE (reference sequence). The CDR3 extends over 13 amino acids. After removal of 4 bases from V and 5 bases from J, the junction contained 4 bases not matched to a gene. CDR3 residues: CASSNRGEYGYTF. CDR3 nucleotide sequence: TGTGCCAGCAGCAACAGGGGGGAGTATGGCTACACCTTC.

This rearrangement joins TRBV20-1 to TRBJ2-3, with TRBD2 matching over 10 bases. The junction had 3 bases not matched to a gene; V was cut back by 2 bases and J by 1 base. Germline assignment: CDR1 DFQATT and CDR2 SNEGSKA (reference sequence). The CDR3 sequence is 15 residues long. Here the CDR3 DNA reads TGCAGTGCTAGACGGCTAGCGGGAGGCACAGATACGCAGTATTTT. It is translated as CSARRLAGGTDTQYF.

The rearrangement uses TRBV20-1 and TRBJ2-3, with 7 bases identical to TRBD1. CDR1 is DFQATT and CDR2 is SNEGSKA in the germline V gene (reference sequence). With V trimmed by 6 bases and J by 2 bases, 14 bases remained unmatched. This CDR3 spans 16 amino acids. The CDR3 loop reads CSAVILDRAITDTQYF. DNA of the CDR3: TGCAGTGCGGTGATCCTAGACAGGGCGATCACAGATACGCAGTATTTT.

This chain links TRBV20-1 with TRBJ2-7; perhaps TRBD1 as D (5 bases). This CDR3 is 12 amino acids long. The germline gives CDR1 DFQATT, CDR2 SNEGSKA (reference sequence). V gave up 4 bases and J gave up 1 base, with 8 bases separating them. The CDR3 sequence is CSAIRQSYEQYF. The CDR3 DNA sequence: TGCAGTGCTATTAGACAGTCCTACGAGCAGTACTTC.

J is TRBJ2-7 and V is TRBV6-2 or TRBV6-3, with D possibly TRBD1 on 6 matching bases. V lost 5 bases and J lost 2, with 10 bases in between. The CDR3 is made up of 13 amino acids. Germline V lookup: CDR1 MNHEY, CDR2 SVGEGT. CDR3 nucleotide sequence: TGTGCCAGCAGTATGACAGGAACCTACGAGCAGTACTTC. Protein: CASSMTGTYEQYF.